What follows are 18 T cell receptor beta chains derived from one specimen sequenced in a study of T cell repertoires in cytomegalovirus infection. TCRdb reanalysed the reads using MiXCR and keeps one entry per CDR3 protein. The data contain approximately 170,000 distinct CDR3 sequences, around an eighth of them singletons. Sequencing used PBMCs. All receptors derive from a human donor in good health (CMV status not recorded). Some clones in this sample may be carry-over from other donors' samples.

The chain combines TRBV7-4 with TRBJ2-6; D ambiguous. The V and J ends lost 5 bases and 4 bases respectively, with 9 bases between them. Looked up from germline, CDR1 is SGHVT and CDR2 is SQSDAQ. The CDR3 has 14 residues. CDR3 sequence (DNA): TGTGCCAGCAGCCCTGGGGTAGGGGCCAACGTCCTGACTTTC. Its translation is CASSPGVGANVLTF.

This clonotype was seen ten or more times. The chain uses TRBV7-8 and TRBJ1-4, with unresolved D. V shed 3 bases and J shed 8 bases, with 10 bases lying between them. CDR3 size: 13 residues. Germline loops: CDR1 SGHVS, CDR2 FQNEAQ. Here the CDR3 reads CASSLRNSEKLFF. The CDR3 DNA reads TGTGCCAGCAGCTTGAGGAATTCGGAAAAACTGTTTTTT.

At least ten counts were recorded for this clonotype. This rearrangement joins TRBV7-2 to TRBJ2-2, with 10 bases aligning to TRBD1. Trimming removed 4 bases from V and 4 bases from J; junction bases left unmatched: 3. Looked up from germline, CDR1 is SGHTA and CDR2 is FQGNSA. CDR3 length: 15 amino acids. The CDR3 DNA reads as TGTGCCAGCAGCTACCGGGACAGGGGCACCGGGGAGCTGTTTTTT. The encoded protein is CASSYRDRGTGELFF.

This clonotype showed up just a few times. The J gene is TRBJ2-2, the V gene TRBV20-1; D gene uncertain. The V end was cut by 2 bases, the J end by 5 bases, with 6 bases between. The germline gives CDR1 DFQATT, CDR2 SNEGSKA (reference sequence). The CDR3 contains 12 residues. CDR3 coding DNA: TGCAGTGCTAGATGGCAGACCGGGGAGCTGTTTTTT. Amino acids: CSARWQTGELFF.

This clonotype was seen many times. The chain combines TRBV10-3 with TRBJ2-7, with D uncertain. The V end lost 6 bases, the J end lost 2 bases, and 8 bases lay between the germline ends. CDR3 length: 12 residues. Per the germline V gene, CDR1 is ENHRY and CDR2 is SYGVKD. CDR3 amino acids: CAIRSDAYEQYF. The DNA of the CDR3 is TGTGCCATCAGGTCGGACGCCTACGAGCAGTACTTC.

This clonotype was found many times. CDR3 residues: CASSPQGTNTYEQYF. The DNA for the CDR3 is TGTGCCAGCAGCCCTCAGGGGACGAACACCTACGAGCAGTACTTC. J is TRBJ2-7 and V is TRBV5-6, with a weak D call TRBD1 (6 bases). Trimming took 4 bases from V and 2 from J, leaving 16 bases between them. The CDR3 covers 15 residues. Germline CDR1 is SGHDT and CDR2 is YYEEEE.

This sequence joins TRBV4-3 and TRBJ2-2; 12 bases are a match to TRBD1. CDR3 length equals 19 residues. Germline V gives CDR1 LGHNA, CDR2 YSLEER. The V segment lost 3 bases and the J segment 3 bases; nucleotides outside the gene matches: 11. This chain's CDR3 is CASSQVDRDRGRDTGELFF. As DNA, the CDR3 is TGCGCCAGCAGCCAGGTCGACCGGGACAGGGGGCGAGACACCGGGGAGCTGTTTTTT.

At least ten counts were recorded for this clonotype. The chain recombines TRBV12-5 with TRBJ1-2; D gene ambiguous. This CDR3 has 16 residues. Deletions cut 2 bases from V and 3 bases from J, with 16 bases between. The V gene's germline CDR1 is LGHNT and CDR2 FRNRAP. This chain's CDR3 is CASGLNRGRDDYGYTF. The CDR3 DNA reads TGTGCTAGTGGTTTGAACCGGGGAAGAGACGACTATGGCTACACCTTC.

In regard to this clonotype: This could be a read error, since a much larger clone is one nucleotide away. The chain carries TRBV12-3 or TRBV12-4 and TRBJ1-1, with D hard to call. Trimming cost V 2 bases and J 1 base, with 2 bases left between them. The CDR3 runs 12 residues. DNA of the CDR3: TGTGCCAGCAGTTTACAGAACACTGAAGCTTTCTTT. Translated: CASSLQNTEAFF.

This clonotype has ten or more counts. The rearrangement uses TRBV7-9 and TRBJ1-2; D remains unclear. The V gene lost 2 bases and the J gene lost 7 bases, with 17 bases spanning the gap. The CDR3 is 15 amino acids. Germline V lookup: CDR1 SEHNR, CDR2 FQNEAQ (reference sequence). This CDR3 reads CASSLNSPLVGGYTF. The CDR3 DNA reads TGTGCCAGCAGCTTAAACAGTCCCCTGGTTGGTGGCTACACCTTC.

The V call is TRBV2, the J call TRBJ2-7, with 7 bases fitting TRBD2. V was pared by 6 bases and J by 0 bases, with 5 bases of the junction left unmatched. Germline CDR1 is SNHLY and CDR2 is FYNNEI. The CDR3 totals 14 residues. The CDR3 nucleotides read TGTGCCAGCAGGTTAGCGGGTAGCTCCTACGAGCAGTACTTC. This sequence encodes CASRLAGSSYEQYF.

The V gene is TRBV7-8, the J gene TRBJ2-7; 7 bases are a match to TRBD2. After removal of 0 bases from V and 0 bases from J, the junction contained 8 bases not matched to a gene. CDR3 size: 17 residues. Per germline, CDR1 SGHVS and CDR2 FQNEAQ. The CDR3 protein is CASSLALNGGSSYEQYF. CDR3 nucleotide sequence: TGTGCCAGCAGCTTAGCCCTAAATGGCGGGAGCTCCTACGAGCAGTACTTC. Full variable domain (rest looked up from reference TRBV7-8 and TRBJ2-7): GAGVSQSPRYKVAKRGQDVALRCDPISGHVSLFWYQQALGQGPEFLTYFQNEAQLDKSGLPSDRFFAERPEGSVSTLKIQRTQQEDSAVYLCASSLALNGGSSYEQYFGPGTRLTVT.

This clonotype came up a few times. As DNA, the CDR3 is TGTGCCAGCAGTGCCCTTACAGGGTCCGGGGCCAACGTCCTGACTTTC. This translates into CASSALTGSGANVLTF. The chain is built from TRBV2 and TRBJ2-6, with D perhaps TRBD1 (6 bases). The CDR3 length is 16 residues. Germline values: CDR1 SNHLY, CDR2 FYNNEI. The V and J ends lost 4 bases and 4 bases respectively, with 14 bases between them.

V gene TRBV20-1 combines with J gene TRBJ1-3; D remains unclear. CDR3 size: 14 residues. With 2 bases removed from V and 0 bases from J, the gap between germline ends came to 8 bases. From germline, CDR1 is DFQATT and CDR2 SNEGSKA (reference sequence). DNA for the CDR3: TGCAGTGCTAGAAAAGGGAACTCTGGAAACACCATATATTTT. Protein sequence: CSARKGNSGNTIYF.

At least ten counts were recorded for this clonotype. The chain uses TRBV6-2 or TRBV6-3 and TRBJ2-1, with D possibly being TRBD1 or TRBD2 (5 bases each). The CDR3 extends over 14 amino acids. Deletions cut 6 bases from V and 0 bases from J, with 9 bases between. Germline loops: CDR1 MNHEY, CDR2 SVGEGT. The chain's CDR3 is CASSGTNSYNEQFF. CDR3 coding DNA: TGTGCCAGCAGCGGGACCAACTCCTACAATGAGCAGTTCTTC.

This clonotype has ten or more counts. V and J are TRBV7-9 and TRBJ2-7; D is ambiguous. The CDR3 has 11 residues. Trimming removed 4 bases at V and 8 bases at J, with 9 bases between. The V gene's germline CDR1 is SEHNR and CDR2 FQNEAQ (reference sequence). The CDR3 DNA follows: TGTGCCAGCAGCTCGGCGAGAAAGCAGTACTTC. It is translated as CASSSARKQYF.

This clonotype was counted many times. V gene TRBV7-2 combines with J gene TRBJ1-3; possible D gene TRBD1, 5 bases. Trimming took 5 bases from V and 5 from J, leaving 16 bases between them. This CDR3 is 15 amino acids long. CDR1 and CDR2 (germline): SGHTA, FQGNSA. The CDR3, as DNA: TGTGCCAGCAGCCAAAGGGACGGCCCCAGAAACACCATATATTTT. The encoded protein is CASSQRDGPRNTIYF.

This clonotype has at least ten counts. The chain is built from TRBV12-3 or TRBV12-4 and TRBJ1-1; 8 nucleotides match TRBD1. The CDR3 contains 16 residues. The V gene end was trimmed by 5 bases and the J gene end by 0 bases; junction bases not matched to a gene: 8. CDR3 nucleotides: TGTGCCAGCAGTGATCCGGGACAGGTCATGAACACTGAAGCTTTCTTT. Amino acids: CASSDPGQVMNTEAFF.